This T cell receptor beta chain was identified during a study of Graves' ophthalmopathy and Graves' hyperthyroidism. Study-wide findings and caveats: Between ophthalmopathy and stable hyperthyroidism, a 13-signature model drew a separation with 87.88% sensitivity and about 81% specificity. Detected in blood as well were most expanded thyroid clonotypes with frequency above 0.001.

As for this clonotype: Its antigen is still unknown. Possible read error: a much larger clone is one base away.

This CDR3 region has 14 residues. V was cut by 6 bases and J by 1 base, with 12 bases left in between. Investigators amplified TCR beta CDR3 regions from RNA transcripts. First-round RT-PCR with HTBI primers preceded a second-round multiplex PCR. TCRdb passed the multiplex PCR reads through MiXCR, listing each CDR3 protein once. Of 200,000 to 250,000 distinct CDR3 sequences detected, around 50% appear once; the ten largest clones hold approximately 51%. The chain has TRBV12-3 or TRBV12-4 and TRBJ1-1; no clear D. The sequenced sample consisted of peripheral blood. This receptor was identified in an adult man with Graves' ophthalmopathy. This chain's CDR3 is CASSAPHANTEAFF. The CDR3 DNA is TGTGCCAGCAGCGCGCCCCACGCGAACACTGAAGCTTTCTTT.